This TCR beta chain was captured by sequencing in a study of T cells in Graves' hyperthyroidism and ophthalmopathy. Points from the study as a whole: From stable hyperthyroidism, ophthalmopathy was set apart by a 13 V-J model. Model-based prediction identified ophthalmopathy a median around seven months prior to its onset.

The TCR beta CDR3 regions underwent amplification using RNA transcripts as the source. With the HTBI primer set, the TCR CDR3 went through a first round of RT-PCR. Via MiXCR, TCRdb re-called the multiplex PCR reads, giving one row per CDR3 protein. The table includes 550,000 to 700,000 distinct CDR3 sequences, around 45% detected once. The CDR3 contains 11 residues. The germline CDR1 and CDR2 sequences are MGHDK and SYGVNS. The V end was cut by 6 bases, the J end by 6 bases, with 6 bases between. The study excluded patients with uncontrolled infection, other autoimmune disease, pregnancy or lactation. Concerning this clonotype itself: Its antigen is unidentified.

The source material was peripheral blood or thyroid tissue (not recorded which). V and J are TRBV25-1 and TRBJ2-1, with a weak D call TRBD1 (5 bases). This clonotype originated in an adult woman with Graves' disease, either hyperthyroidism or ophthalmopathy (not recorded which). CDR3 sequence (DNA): TGTGCCAGCAGAGGGGTCAATGAGCAGTTCTTC. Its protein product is CASRGVNEQFF.